This T cell receptor beta chain was recovered during a study of shared clonotypes between healthy human individuals. Splitting of each subset's genomic DNA was done evenly across several immunoSEQ plates. The method was immunoSEQ multiplex PCR; TCRdb's version includes in-frame clones alone and lacks a portion of them. The sample holds about 520,000 clones; around 73% are singletons and the top ten take around 12%. The ends were cut back, 5 bases at V and 5 bases at J, with 9 bases in the middle. Germline CDR1 reads SGHNT; CDR2 reads YENEEA. CDR3 length: 13 amino acids. Without sorting, samples used about 90 million PBMCs for genomic DNA.

The TCR was taken from a woman between 40 and 55 years old in good health. Some clones in this sample may be carry-over from other donors' samples. The chain couples TRBV11-3 to TRBJ2-2; the D is unclear. The source material was PBMCs. The CDR3 loop reads CASSLVQTGELFF. CDR3 sequence (DNA): TGTGCCAGCAGCCTCGTACAAACCGGGGAGCTGTTTTTT.